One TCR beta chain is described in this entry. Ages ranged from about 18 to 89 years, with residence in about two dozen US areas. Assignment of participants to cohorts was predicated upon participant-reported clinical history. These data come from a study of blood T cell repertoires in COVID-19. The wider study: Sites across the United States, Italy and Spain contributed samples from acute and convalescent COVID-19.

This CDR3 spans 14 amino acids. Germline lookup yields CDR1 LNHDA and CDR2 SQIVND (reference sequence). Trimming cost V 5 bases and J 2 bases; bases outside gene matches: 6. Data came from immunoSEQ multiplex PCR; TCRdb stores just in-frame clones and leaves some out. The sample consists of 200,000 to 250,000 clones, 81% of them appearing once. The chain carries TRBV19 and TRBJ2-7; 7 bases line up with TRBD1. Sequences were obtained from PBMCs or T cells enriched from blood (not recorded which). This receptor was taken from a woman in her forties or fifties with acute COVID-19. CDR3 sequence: CASSAEQGTYEQYF. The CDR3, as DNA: TGTGCCAGTAGTGCCGAACAGGGGACCTACGAGCAGTACTTC.